This T cell receptor (beta chain) was recorded in a study of blood T cells in healthy people across ages. Study-wide points: There were more naive CD4+ cells and higher diversity in long-lived donors than in aged donors. Estimated diversity across one million T cells was deemed an underestimate.

V lost 2 bases and J lost 4, with 12 bases in between. This CDR3 is 14 amino acids long. CDR1 and CDR2 from the germline V gene are SGHTA and FQGNSA. There are many counts of this clonotype. Its target is not known. Then a second PCR, running roughly 7 to 12 cycles, was carried out with a sample-barcoded 5' primer and a J-beta primer mix. TCRdb itself ran the 5' RACE reads through MiXCR, one entry per CDR3 protein. The sample lists about 930,000 distinct CDR3 sequences, 25% to 30% occurring once. This sample also belongs to another study, concerning T cells of mothers and their children. From that second work: A few healthy Caucasian mothers served as donors, and their six children did as well. Across the analysis, no persistent microchimeric T cell clones were detected.

Sequencing was done on a sample of blood. The chain carries TRBV7-2 and TRBJ2-7, with D hard to call. The TCR originated in a woman aged 40-49 years in good health. The CDR3 is CASSLQWGGYEQYF. The CDR3 nucleotides are TGTGCCAGCAGCTTACAGTGGGGTGGATACGAGCAGTACTTC.